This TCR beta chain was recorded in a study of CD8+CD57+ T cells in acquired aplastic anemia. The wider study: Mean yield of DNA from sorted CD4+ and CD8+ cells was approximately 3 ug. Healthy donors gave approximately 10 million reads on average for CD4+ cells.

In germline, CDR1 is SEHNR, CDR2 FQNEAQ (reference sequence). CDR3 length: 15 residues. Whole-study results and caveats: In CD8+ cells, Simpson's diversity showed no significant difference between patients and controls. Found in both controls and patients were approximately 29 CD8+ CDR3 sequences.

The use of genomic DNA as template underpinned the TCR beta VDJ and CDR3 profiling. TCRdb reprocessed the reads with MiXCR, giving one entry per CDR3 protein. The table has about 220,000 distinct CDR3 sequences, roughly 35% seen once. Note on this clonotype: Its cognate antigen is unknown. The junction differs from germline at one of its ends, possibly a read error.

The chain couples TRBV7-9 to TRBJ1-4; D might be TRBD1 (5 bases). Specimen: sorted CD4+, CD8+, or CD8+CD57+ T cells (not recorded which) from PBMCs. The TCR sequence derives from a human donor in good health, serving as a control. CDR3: CASSLWGERGEELFF. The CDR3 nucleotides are TGTGCCAGCAGCTTATGGGGCGAGCGAGGTGAAGAACTGTTTTTT.